This record concerns one TCR beta chain sequence. Sequencing used immunoSEQ multiplex PCR; TCRdb keeps in-frame clones, though not all of them. The repertoire holds more than 40,000 clones, with roughly 90% as singletons. The source of the sample is a study of OX40 agonist ivuxolimab in advanced cancers. The overall study: It was ivuxolimab, an agonistic anti-OX40 (CD134) antibody, that patients were treated with.

The V end lost 2 bases, the J end lost 0 bases, and 8 bases lay between the germline ends. The germline V gene has CDR1 MNHEY and CDR2 SMNVEV (reference sequence). There are 15 residues in the CDR3. This TCR was recovered from an adult with an advanced solid tumor such as melanoma, head and neck, liver or kidney cancer. This chain uses TRBV27 with TRBJ1-5; D is unresolved. Material: CD4+ or CD8+ T cells sorted from blood, obtained in a trial of the OX40 agonist ivuxolimab. The DNA for the CDR3 is TGTGCCAGCAGTTTACGCGGAAGTAGCAATCAGCCCCAGCATTTT. The encoded protein is CASSLRGSSNQPQHF.